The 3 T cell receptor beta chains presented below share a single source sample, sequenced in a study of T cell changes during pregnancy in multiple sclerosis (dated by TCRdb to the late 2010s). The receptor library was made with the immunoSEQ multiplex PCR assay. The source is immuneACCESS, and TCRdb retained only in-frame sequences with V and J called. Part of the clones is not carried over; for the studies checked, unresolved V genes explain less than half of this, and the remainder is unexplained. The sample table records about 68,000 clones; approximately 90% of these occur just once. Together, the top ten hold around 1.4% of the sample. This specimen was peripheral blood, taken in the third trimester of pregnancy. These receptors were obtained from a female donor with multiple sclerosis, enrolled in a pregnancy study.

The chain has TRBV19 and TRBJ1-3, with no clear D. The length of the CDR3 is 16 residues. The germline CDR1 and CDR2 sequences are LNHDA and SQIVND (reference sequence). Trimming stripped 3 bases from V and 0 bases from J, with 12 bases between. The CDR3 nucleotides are TGTGCCAGTAGTATTGGAAGAGAGGCCTCTGGAAACACCATATATTTT. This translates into CASSIGREASGNTIYF.

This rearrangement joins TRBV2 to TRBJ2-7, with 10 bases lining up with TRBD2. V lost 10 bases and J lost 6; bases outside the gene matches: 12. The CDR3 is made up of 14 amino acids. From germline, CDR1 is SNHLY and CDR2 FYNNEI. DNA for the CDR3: TGTGCCATCAAATCCAGGACTAGCGGACCCGAGCAGTACTTC. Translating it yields CAIKSRTSGPEQYF. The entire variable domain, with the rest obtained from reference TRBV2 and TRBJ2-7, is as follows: EPEVTQTPSHQVTQMGQEVILRCVPISNHLYFYWYRQILGQKVEFLVSFYNNEISEKSEIFDDQFSVERPDGSNFTLKIRSTKLEDSAMYFCAIKSRTSGPEQYFGPGTRLTVT.

The CDR3 nucleotides are TGTGCCAGCAGCAAAGGACAGGGGGAGACCCAGTACTTC. This codes for CASSKGQGETQYF. The J gene is TRBJ2-5, the V gene TRBV7-7, with TRBD1 identical over 9 bases. The CDR3 extends over 13 amino acids. The germline gives CDR1 SSHAT, CDR2 FNYEAQ (reference sequence). The V and J ends lost 5 bases and 5 bases, in that order; junction bases with no gene match: 3.